This T cell receptor beta chain was sequenced during a study of T-cell reconstitution after alpha-beta-depleted transplantation in children. A word on this clonotype: What it recognizes is unknown.

Unique molecular identifiers were incorporated when the TCRbeta library was constructed. One entry per CDR3 protein, called by TCRdb with MiXCR from the PCR reads. This sample has about 830,000 distinct CDR3 sequences, with 15% to 20% found just once. Study findings and constraints: There were some patients whose high TCRbeta diversity at day 60 came from surviving recipient T cells and thymic progenitors. One year after transplant, T-cell counts and diversity came mostly from newly produced T cells. Reportedly, alpha-beta T cells present about two months post-transplant originated from several hundred expanded clones of graft origin.

This clonotype was obtained from a male patient under 18 who had a stem cell transplant for acute lymphoblastic leukemia, so the T cells may come from the graft donor. The sequencing here drew on PBMCs, mostly from graft donor cells, taken 360 days after TCRalphabeta/CD19-depleted stem cell transplant.

CDR3 loop: CASSLGPNNPYEQYF. CDR3 DNA: TGTGCCAGCAGCTTGGGACCTAACAATCCCTACGAGCAGTACTTC. The chain uses TRBV5-5 and TRBJ2-7; D is unclear. The CDR3 is 15 residues long. Deletions cut 0 bases from V and 2 bases from J, with 12 bases between. CDR1 SGHKS and CDR2 YYEKEE come from the germline V gene (reference sequence).